The sequence of this T cell receptor (beta chain) was determined in a study of blood T cells in healthy people across ages. The second PCR ran about 6 to 11 cycles with a sample-barcoded 5' primer and J-beta primers. A 12-random-nucleotide template-switch adaptor tagged each cDNA molecule. There were at least 3 million CDR3-containing paired-end reads obtained from each sample. MiXCR was run by TCRdb on the 5' RACE reads, yielding one entry per CDR3 protein. The data hold some 1,800,000 distinct CDR3 sequences, with 35% to 50% observed a single time. Study conclusions and caveats: With age, beta diversity per million T cells declined roughly linearly, significantly by 30 to 40.

Germline CDR1 is MDHEN and CDR2 is SYDVKM. The CDR3 is 14 residues long. J was trimmed by 7 bases and V by 4 bases; bases with no gene match: 8. About this clonotype: The antigen is undetermined.

The TCR was taken from a human donor in good health. Sequencing was performed on blood. This sequence joins TRBV28 and TRBJ2-5; 8 nucleotides align to TRBD2. CDR3 sequence reads: CASSSPGLGGTQYF. CDR3 sequence (DNA): TGTGCCAGCAGTTCACCGGGACTAGGAGGGACCCAGTACTTC.